Detailed here is one T cell receptor (beta chain). The junction departs from the called germline gene at one end, perhaps through a read error. The CDR3 loop spans 11 amino acids. Per germline, CDR1 SGHTA and CDR2 FQGTGA. This record comes from a study of blood T cell repertoires in COVID-19. About the research overall: Nucleic acid was either cDNA or gDNA, and it came from T cells, B-cell-depleted T cells, or PBMCs.

In the original processing: Amplified reference gene primers provided the basis for estimating nucleated cell counts. Clones were read by immunoSEQ multiplex PCR, and TCRdb kept only the in-frame ones, dropping some. From that table come the V and J calls and clone size; the DNA was used to work out D and trimming. The sample has roughly 300,000 clones; 80% to 90% are singletons. Source material: peripheral blood. The chain joins TRBV7-3 to TRBJ2-7; 9 bases match TRBD1. The TCR comes from a woman in her forties or fifties with acute or convalescent COVID-19. The CDR3 coding sequence is TGTGCCAGCAGCACGGGGACAGGGCCCAAGTTC. Its translation is CASSTGTGPKF.